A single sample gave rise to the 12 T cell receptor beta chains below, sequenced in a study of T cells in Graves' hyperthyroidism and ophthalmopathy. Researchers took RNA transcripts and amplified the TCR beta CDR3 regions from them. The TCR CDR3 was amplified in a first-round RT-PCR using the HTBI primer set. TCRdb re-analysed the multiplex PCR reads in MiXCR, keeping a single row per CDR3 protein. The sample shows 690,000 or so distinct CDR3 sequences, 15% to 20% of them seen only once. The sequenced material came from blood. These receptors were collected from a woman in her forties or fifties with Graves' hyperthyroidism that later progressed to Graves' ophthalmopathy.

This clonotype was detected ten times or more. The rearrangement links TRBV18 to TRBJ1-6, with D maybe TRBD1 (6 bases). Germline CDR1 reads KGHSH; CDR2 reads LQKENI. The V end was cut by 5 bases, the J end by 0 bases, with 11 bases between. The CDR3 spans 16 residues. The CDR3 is CASSTGTSSYNSPLHF. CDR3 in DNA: TGTGCCAGCTCAACCGGGACAAGCTCCTATAATTCACCCCTCCACTTT.

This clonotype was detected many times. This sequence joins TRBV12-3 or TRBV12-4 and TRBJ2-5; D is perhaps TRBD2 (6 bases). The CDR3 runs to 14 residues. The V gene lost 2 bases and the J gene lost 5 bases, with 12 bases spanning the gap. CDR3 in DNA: TGTGCCAGCAGTTTAATTACTAGCAGTGAGACCCAGTACTTC. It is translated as CASSLITSSETQYF.

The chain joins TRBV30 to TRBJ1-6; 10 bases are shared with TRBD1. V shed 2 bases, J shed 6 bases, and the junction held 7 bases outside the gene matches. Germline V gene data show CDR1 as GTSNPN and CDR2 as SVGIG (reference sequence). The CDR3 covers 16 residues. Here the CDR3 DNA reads TGTGCCTGGAGTCCACGGACAGGGGGATTTAATTCACCCCTCCACTTT. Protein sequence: CAWSPRTGGFNSPLHF.

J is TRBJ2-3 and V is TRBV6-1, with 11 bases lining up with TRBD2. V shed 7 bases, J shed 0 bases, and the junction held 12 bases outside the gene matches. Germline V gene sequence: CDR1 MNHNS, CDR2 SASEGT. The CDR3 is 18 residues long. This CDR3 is CASNRLAGGITSTDTQYF. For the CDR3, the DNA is TGTGCCAGCAATCGCCTAGCGGGGGGCATCACTAGCACAGATACGCAGTATTTT.

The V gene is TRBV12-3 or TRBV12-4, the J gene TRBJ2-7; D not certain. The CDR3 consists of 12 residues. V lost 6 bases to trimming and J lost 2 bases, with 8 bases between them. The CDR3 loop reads CASRGPTYEQYF. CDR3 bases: TGTGCCAGCAGAGGACCGACCTACGAGCAGTACTTC.

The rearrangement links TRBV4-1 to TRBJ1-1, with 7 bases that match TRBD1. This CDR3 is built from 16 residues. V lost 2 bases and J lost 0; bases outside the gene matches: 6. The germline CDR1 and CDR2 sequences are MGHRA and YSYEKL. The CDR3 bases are TGCGCCAGCAGCCAACAGACAGGGATGGTGAACACTGAAGCTTTCTTT. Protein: CASSQQTGMVNTEAFF.

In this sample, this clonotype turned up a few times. The CDR3 protein is CASSTQDSLSGWNSPLHF. CDR3 in DNA: TGTGCCAGCAGCACGCAGGACAGTCTTTCTGGCTGGAATTCACCCCTCCACTTT. The chain recombines TRBV7-8 with TRBJ1-6; the D gene is possibly TRBD1 (6 bases). Per the germline V gene, CDR1 is SGHVS and CDR2 is FQNEAQ. The V end was cut by 5 bases, the J end by 7 bases, with 24 bases between. This CDR3 region has 18 residues.

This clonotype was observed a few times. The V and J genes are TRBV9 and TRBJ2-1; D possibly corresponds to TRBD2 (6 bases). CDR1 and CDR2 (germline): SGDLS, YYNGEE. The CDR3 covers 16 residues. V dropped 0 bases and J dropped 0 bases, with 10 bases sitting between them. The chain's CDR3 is CASSVEEGISYNEQFF. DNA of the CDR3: TGTGCCAGCAGCGTAGAGGAGGGGATCTCCTACAATGAGCAGTTCTTC.

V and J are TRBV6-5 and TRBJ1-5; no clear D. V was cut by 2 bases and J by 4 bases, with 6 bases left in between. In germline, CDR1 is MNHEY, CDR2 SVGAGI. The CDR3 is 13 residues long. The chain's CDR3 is CASSYGFNQPQHF. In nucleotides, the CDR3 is TGTGCCAGCAGTTACGGCTTTAATCAGCCCCAGCATTTT.

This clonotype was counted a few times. The CDR3 DNA sequence: TGCGCCAGCAGCTTGGCCCCGGGCCACTATAATTCACCCCTCCACTTT. This codes for CASSLAPGHYNSPLHF. The V call is TRBV5-1, the J call TRBJ1-6; D uncertain. Trimming took off 0 bases at V and 3 bases at J, with 10 bases between the two ends. CDR1 is SGHRS, CDR2 YFSETQ, per germline. CDR3 length: 16 residues.

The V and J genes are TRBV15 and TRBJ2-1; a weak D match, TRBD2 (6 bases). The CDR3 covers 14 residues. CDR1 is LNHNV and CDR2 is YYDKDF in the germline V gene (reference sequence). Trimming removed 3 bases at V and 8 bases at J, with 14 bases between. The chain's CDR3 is CATSSWGVKDEQFF. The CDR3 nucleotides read TGTGCCACCAGCAGCTGGGGGGTGAAGGATGAGCAGTTCTTC.

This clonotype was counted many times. This chain's CDR3 is CATSVGTSGNQETQYF. CDR3 bases: TGTGCCACCAGTGTAGGGACTAGTGGGAATCAAGAGACCCAGTACTTC. This rearrangement joins TRBV24-1 to TRBJ2-5, with 8 bases matching TRBD2. Germline V lookup: CDR1 KGHDR, CDR2 SFDVKD. V was pared by 5 bases and J by 2 bases, with 9 bases of the junction left unmatched. This CDR3 has 16 amino acids.